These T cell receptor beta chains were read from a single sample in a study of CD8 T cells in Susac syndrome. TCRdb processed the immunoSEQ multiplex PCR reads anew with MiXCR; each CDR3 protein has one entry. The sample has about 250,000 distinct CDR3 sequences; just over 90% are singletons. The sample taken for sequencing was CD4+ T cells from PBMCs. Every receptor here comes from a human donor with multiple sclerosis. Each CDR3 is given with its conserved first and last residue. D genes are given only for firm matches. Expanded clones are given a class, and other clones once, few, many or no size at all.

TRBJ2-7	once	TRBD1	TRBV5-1	TGCGCCAGCAGCTTGGGTACAGGGGGCTCGATCTACGAGCAGTACTTC	CASSLGTGGSIYEQYF
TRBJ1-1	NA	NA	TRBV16	TGTGCCAGCAGCCAATCTTGGGACATGAACACTGAAGCTTTCTTT	CASSQSWDMNTEAFF
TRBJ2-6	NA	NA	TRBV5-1	TGCGCCAGCAGCCCAAGACAGACGACGGGGGCCAACGTCCTGACTTTC	CASSPRQTTGANVLTF
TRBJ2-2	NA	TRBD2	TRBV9	TGTGCCAGCAGCACGACAGCGGGGAAAAACACCGGGGAGCTGTTTTTT	CASSTTAGKNTGELFF
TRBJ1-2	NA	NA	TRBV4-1	TGCGCCAGCAGCCAAGCCGGCCACTATGGCTACACCTTC	CASSQAGHYGYTF
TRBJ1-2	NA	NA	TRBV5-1	TGCGCCAGCAGCCCCGCAGGGTTCAACTATGGCTACACCTTC	CASSPAGFNYGYTF
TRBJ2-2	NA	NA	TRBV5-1	TGCGCCAGCAGCCGGCGACAGGACCTACTGGGGGAGCTGTTTTTT	CASSRRQDLLGELFF
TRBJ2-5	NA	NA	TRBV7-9	TGTGCCAGCAGCTTCTTCGAGACCCAGTACTTC	CASSFFETQYF
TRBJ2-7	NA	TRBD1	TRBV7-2	TGTGCCAGCAGGCAACCGGGACAGTCCTACGAGCAGTACTTC	CASRQPGQSYEQYF
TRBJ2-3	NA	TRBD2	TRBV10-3	TGTGCCATCGCCACGTCCAGCGGGGCAGGGAATACGCAGTATTTT	CAIATSSGAGNTQYF
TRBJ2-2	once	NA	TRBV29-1	TGCAGCGTTTCCCGCCACCCAAACACCGGGGAGCTGTTTTTT	CSVSRHPNTGELFF
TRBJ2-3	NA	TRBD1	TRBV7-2	TGTGCCAGCAGCTTAGGGGACAGGGATTGGTACGGAACAGATACGCAGTATTTT	CASSLGDRDWYGTDTQYF
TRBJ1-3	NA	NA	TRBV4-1	TGCGCCAGCAGCCTAGATAAACCATGGAGAAACACCATATATTTT	CASSLDKPWRNTIYF
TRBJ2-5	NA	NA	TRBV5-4	TGTGCCAGCAGCGGGACACCTCGGGAGACCCAGTACTTC	CASSGTPRETQYF
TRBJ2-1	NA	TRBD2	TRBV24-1	TGTGCCACCAGTGGCTGGGGGCTAGCGGGGGGTTCTGAGCAGTTCTTC	CATSGWGLAGGSEQFF
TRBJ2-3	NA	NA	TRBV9	TGTGCCAGCAGCGTAAGGGTGGGAGGACCAGATACGCAGTATTTT	CASSVRVGGPDTQYF
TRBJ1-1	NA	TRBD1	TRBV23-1	TGCGCCAGCAGTCAACCCCGGGACAGGAACACTGAAGCTTTCTTT	CASSQPRDRNTEAFF
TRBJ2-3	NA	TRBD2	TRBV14	TGTGCCAGCAGCCACGCGGGAGGCGGCACAGATACGCAGTATTTT	CASSHAGGGTDTQYF
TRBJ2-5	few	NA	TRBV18	TGTGCCAGCTCTCGGGCTCAAGAGACCCAGTACTTC	CASSRAQETQYF
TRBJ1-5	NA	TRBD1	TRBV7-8	TGTGCCAGCAGCTTAGAGGGGGGACAGCTTTATCAGCCCCAGCATTTT	CASSLEGGQLYQPQHF
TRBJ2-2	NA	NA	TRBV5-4	TGTGCCAGCAGCCATACACGGAACACCGGGGAGCTGTTTTTT	CASSHTRNTGELFF
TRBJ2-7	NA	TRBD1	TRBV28	TGTGCCAGCAAAGGAGGACGAGGGCAGGGGGTTTACGAGCAGTACTTC	CASKGGRGQGVYEQYF
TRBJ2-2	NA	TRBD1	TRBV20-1	TGCAGTGCTCCTCCGGGACAGACTACCGGGGAGCTGTTTTTT	CSAPPGQTTGELFF
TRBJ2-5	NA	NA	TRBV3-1	TGTGCCAGCAGCCAAGTGGGGGGTAGTTCGACCCAGTACTTC	CASSQVGGSSTQYF